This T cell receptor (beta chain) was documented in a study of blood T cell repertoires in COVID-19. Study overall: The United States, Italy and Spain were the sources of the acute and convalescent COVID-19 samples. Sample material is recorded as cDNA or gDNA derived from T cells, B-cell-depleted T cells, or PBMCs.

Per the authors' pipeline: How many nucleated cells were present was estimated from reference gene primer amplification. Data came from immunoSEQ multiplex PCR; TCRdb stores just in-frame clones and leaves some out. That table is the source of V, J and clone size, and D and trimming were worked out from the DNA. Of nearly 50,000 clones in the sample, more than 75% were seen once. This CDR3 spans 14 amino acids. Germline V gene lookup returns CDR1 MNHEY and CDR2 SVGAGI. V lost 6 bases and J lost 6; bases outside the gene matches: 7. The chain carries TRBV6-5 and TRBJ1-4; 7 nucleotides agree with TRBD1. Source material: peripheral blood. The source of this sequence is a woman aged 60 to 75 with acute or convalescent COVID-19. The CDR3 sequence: CASRPTGRDEKLFF. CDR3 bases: TGTGCCAGCAGACCGACAGGGCGAGATGAAAAACTGTTTTTT.